A single sample is the source of the 21 T cell receptor beta chains below, sequenced in a study of T cell responses to AZD1222 COVID-19 vaccine. Repertoires were generated with immunoSEQ multiplex PCR, while TCRdb's copy carries only in-frame clones and drops some. The sample yields tens of thousands of clones, 85% seen once. Here the sequenced sample was peripheral blood, taken on day 0 of AZD1222 vaccination. These receptor sequences come from an adult in good health.

This chain joins TRBV7-6 and TRBJ1-2, with 9 nucleotides matching TRBD1. CDR1 SGHVS and CDR2 FNYEAQ come from the germline V gene. This CDR3 is built from 14 residues. The trim removed 5 bases at V and 7 bases at J, leaving 8 bases unmatched. CDR3 sequence reads: CASSATGTGFGYTF. The CDR3 nucleotides read TGTGCCAGCAGCGCAACCGGGACAGGGTTTGGCTACACCTTC.

This chain links TRBV19 with TRBJ1-3; no clear D. This CDR3 is built from 15 residues. V lost 1 base and J lost 0, with 7 bases in between. The germline CDR1 and CDR2 sequences are LNHDA and SQIVND (reference sequence). The CDR3 here is CASSIGPGSGNTIYF. For the CDR3, the DNA is TGTGCCAGTAGTATAGGACCAGGCTCTGGAAACACCATATATTTT.

The rearrangement links TRBV4-3 to TRBJ1-6; tentative D call: TRBD1 (5 bases). Germline V CDR1 and CDR2: LGHNA, YSLEER. The CDR3 runs 16 residues. V was cut by 0 bases and J by 5 bases, with 11 bases left in between. The CDR3 is CASSQEWGGNNSPLHF. CDR3 in DNA: TGCGCCAGCAGCCAAGAATGGGGGGGAAATAATTCACCCCTCCACTTT.

CDR3 coding DNA: TGTGCCAGCAGCTTAGTTGAGGGTTGGGACACTGAAGCTTTCTTT. Translating gives CASSLVEGWDTEAFF. V gene TRBV7-8 combines with J gene TRBJ1-1; D is undetermined. Deletions cut 1 base from V and 3 bases from J, with 12 bases between. This CDR3 is built from 15 residues. Germline V gives CDR1 SGHVS, CDR2 FQNEAQ. The full variable domain, completed using reference TRBV7-8 and TRBJ1-1, is GAGVSQSPRYKVAKRGQDVALRCDPISGHVSLFWYQQALGQGPEFLTYFQNEAQLDKSGLPSDRFFAERPEGSVSTLKIQRTQQEDSAVYLCASSLVEGWDTEAFFGQGTRLTVV.

This clone has just one count. This chain uses TRBV18 with TRBJ2-1; 15 bases fit TRBD2. V was clipped by 3 bases and J by 6 bases; unmatched bases: 6. This CDR3 has 17 amino acids. The germline CDR1 and CDR2 sequences are KGHSH and LQKENI. This chain's CDR3 is CASSPRTSGGAGNEQFF. The CDR3 DNA is TGTGCCAGCTCACCCCGGACTAGCGGGGGGGCGGGCAATGAGCAGTTCTTC.

The chain joins TRBV2 to TRBJ2-1; 8 bases line up with TRBD2. Germline trimming cut 6 bases from V and 8 bases from J; bases unmatched to any gene: 9. The CDR3 spans 14 residues. From germline, CDR1 is SNHLY and CDR2 FYNNEI. The CDR3 protein is CASRVQLGGDEQFF. CDR3 DNA sequence: TGTGCCAGCAGGGTCCAGCTCGGGGGGGATGAGCAGTTCTTC.

The chain joins TRBV28 to TRBJ1-2; the D is unclear. CDR3 length: 13 residues. Trimming shortened V by 7 bases and J by 5 bases, and 14 bases separated the two germline ends. Germline CDR1 and CDR2: MDHEN and SYDVKM. The CDR3 sequence is CASNSMRVYGYTF. The DNA for the CDR3 is TGTGCCAGCAATTCTATGCGGGTGTATGGCTACACCTTC.

This rearrangement joins TRBV7-9 to TRBJ2-3; maybe TRBD2 (5 bases). This CDR3 has 16 amino acids. The V end was cut by 6 bases, the J end by 0 bases, with 16 bases between. Germline-derived CDR1 and CDR2 are SEHNR and FQNEAQ (reference sequence). The CDR3 reads CASRRLMSGSTDTQYF. In DNA form, the CDR3 reads TGTGCCAGCAGGCGCCTTATGAGCGGCAGCACAGATACGCAGTATTTT. The variable domain in full, completed from reference TRBV7-9 and TRBJ2-3, reads DTGVSQNPRHKITKRGQNVTFRCDPISEHNRLYWYRQTLGQGPEFLTYFQNEAQLEKSRLLSDRFSAERPKGSFSTLEIQRTEQGDSAMYLCASRRLMSGSTDTQYFGPGTRLTVL.

The chain is built from TRBV7-2 and TRBJ1-3; D may be TRBD1 (6 bases). CDR3 length equals 15 residues. V was trimmed by 5 bases and J by 0 bases, leaving 11 bases between them. Per germline, CDR1 SGHTA and CDR2 FQGNSA. In DNA form, the CDR3 reads TGTGCCAGCAGCCAGGGGTCTCGCTCTGGAAACACCATATATTTT. Its translation: CASSQGSRSGNTIYF.

This clone has only one observation. The chain has TRBV5-6 and TRBJ2-5; D not resolved. V dropped 0 bases and J dropped 5 bases, with 11 bases sitting between them. The length of the CDR3 is 14 residues. CDR1 and CDR2 from the germline V gene are SGHDT and YYEEEE. CDR3 sequence: CASSLGSLGETQYF. CDR3 DNA sequence: TGTGCCAGCAGCTTGGGCAGCCTGGGGGAGACCCAGTACTTC.

This rearrangement joins TRBV9 to TRBJ1-1, with TRBD1 identical over 7 bases. Unmatched junction bases numbered 8, after V lost 2 bases and J lost 4 bases. The CDR3 extends over 15 amino acids. CDR1 and CDR2 from the germline V gene are SGDLS and YYNGEE. The CDR3 region is CASSVEGALVTEAFF. CDR3 nucleotides: TGTGCCAGCAGCGTGGAGGGGGCGCTGGTCACTGAAGCTTTCTTT.

The chain uses TRBV5-1 and TRBJ1-1, with D perhaps TRBD1 (5 bases). The CDR3 contains 13 residues. V lost 2 bases to trimming and J lost 6 bases, with 11 bases between them. Germline lookup yields CDR1 SGHRS and CDR2 YFSETQ. CDR3 sequence reads: CASSFGGTAEAFF. CDR3 sequence (DNA): TGCGCCAGCAGCTTTGGGGGAACAGCTGAAGCTTTCTTT.

The V gene is TRBV5-6, the J gene TRBJ2-5, with TRBD2 identical over 11 bases. The CDR3 loop spans 17 amino acids. Trimming took 0 bases from V and 4 from J; bases not matched to a gene: 8. The V gene's germline CDR1 is SGHDT and CDR2 YYEEEE. DNA for the CDR3: TGTGCCAGCAGCTTGGGCCTAGCGGGGGGCCTAAGAGAGACCCAGTACTTC. It translates to CASSLGLAGGLRETQYF.

This rearrangement joins TRBV2 to TRBJ2-6; D may be TRBD1 or TRBD2 (5 bases each). The ends were cut back, 1 base at V and 2 bases at J, with 6 bases in the middle. Germline V gene sequence: CDR1 SNHLY, CDR2 FYNNEI. CDR3 length: 15 residues. The CDR3 coding sequence is TGTGCCAGCAGTGAAGTGGGGGCTGGGGCCAACGTCCTGACTTTC. Amino acids: CASSEVGAGANVLTF. The complete variable domain, with remaining parts taken from reference TRBV2 and TRBJ2-6, reads EPEVTQTPSHQVTQMGQEVILRCVPISNHLYFYWYRQILGQKVEFLVSFYNNEISEKSEIFDDQFSVERPDGSNFTLKIRSTKLEDSAMYFCASSEVGAGANVLTFGAGSRLTVL.

The chain recombines TRBV6-5 with TRBJ1-3; D remains ambiguous. Germline loops: CDR1 MNHEY, CDR2 SVGAGI. Trimming cost V 4 bases and J 0 bases, with 13 bases left between them. This CDR3 contains 16 residues. Here the CDR3 reads CASSSTTAGSGNTIYF. The CDR3 nucleotides are TGTGCCAGCAGTTCTACGACGGCAGGCTCTGGAAACACCATATATTTT.

V usage is TRBV5-1 and J usage is TRBJ1-2; D ambiguous. Germline-derived CDR1 and CDR2 are SGHRS and YFSETQ. This CDR3 contains 13 residues. V lost 5 bases to trimming and J lost 2 bases, with 10 bases between them. CDR3 protein: CASRLSENYGYTF. CDR3 DNA: TGCGCCAGCAGGCTATCAGAGAACTATGGCTACACCTTC.

The chain employs TRBV4-1 and TRBJ2-7; the match to TRBD2 covers 8 bases. The germline V gene has CDR1 MGHRA and CDR2 YSYEKL. This CDR3 contains 17 residues. J gave up 4 bases and V 0 bases, and 11 bases lay outside the gene matches. The CDR3 region has the DNA TGCGCCAGCAGCCAAGATTTCCAGCGGGGGACCCAATACGAGCAGTACTTC. Its protein is CASSQDFQRGTQYEQYF.

This chain links TRBV29-1 with TRBJ2-2, with D hard to call. The germline V gene has CDR1 SQVTM and CDR2 ANQGSEA. Trimming cost V 0 bases and J 6 bases, with 11 bases left between them. CDR3 length: 14 residues. The CDR3 is CSVEEGIRAGELFF. Written as DNA, the CDR3 is TGCAGCGTTGAAGAGGGAATTAGGGCCGGGGAGCTGTTTTTT.

The gene calls are TRBV7-9 and TRBJ2-7; 12 nucleotides align to TRBD2. Trimming cost V 8 bases and J 3 bases; bases outside gene matches: 5. CDR3 length equals 14 residues. The germline V gene encodes CDR1 SEHNR and CDR2 FQNEAQ (reference sequence). The CDR3 loop is CASSRLAGDYEQYF. CDR3 nucleotides: TGTGCCAGCTCCCGACTAGCGGGGGACTACGAGCAGTACTTC.

The genes are TRBV5-4 and TRBJ2-3, with 10 bases fitting TRBD2. The CDR3 totals 14 residues. The trim removed 5 bases at V and 7 bases at J, leaving 7 bases unmatched. Germline-derived CDR1 and CDR2 are SGHNT and YYREEE (reference sequence). CDR3 region: CASRSGLAVHTQYF. The DNA for the CDR3 is TGTGCCAGCAGATCAGGACTAGCGGTGCATACGCAGTATTTT. The whole variable domain, remainder taken from reference TRBV5-4 and TRBJ2-3, is ETGVTQSPTHLIKTRGQQVTLRCSSQSGHNTVSWYQQALGQGPQFIFQYYREEENGRGNFPPRFSGLQFPNYSSELNVNALELDDSALYLCASRSGLAVHTQYFGPGTRLTVL.

V is TRBV7-2 and J is TRBJ1-2; 9 bases align to TRBD1. Germline values: CDR1 SGHTA, CDR2 FQGNSA. V was clipped by 4 bases and J by 4 bases; unmatched bases: 10. CDR3 length: 16 residues. CDR3 residues: CASSSVGPGQGYGYTF. CDR3 DNA: TGTGCCAGCAGCTCAGTTGGACCGGGACAGGGCTATGGCTACACCTTC.